This passage covers 25 T cell receptor beta chains from one sample sequenced in a study of identifying expanded T cells in peripheral blood (dated by TCRdb to the late 2010s). The library was produced with the immunoSEQ multiplex PCR assay. TCRdb took over this immuneACCESS table, retaining in-frame rearrangements with V and J assigned. Such tables are incomplete; in checked studies, under half of the missing clones stem from an unresolved V gene, and the remainder is unexplained. This sample lists about 53,000 clones; around 81% were detected once. Roughly 15% of the sample belongs to the ten largest clones. The sequenced sample was blood. These receptors were taken from a person aged 18 to 70 in good health.

The count of this clone is one. The CDR3 bases are TGCGCCAGCAGCTACCAGGGGTCGGGGAATTCACCCCTCCACTTT. This gives the protein CASSYQGSGNSPLHF. V and J are TRBV5-1 and TRBJ1-6; possibly TRBD1 for D (6 bases). Trimming cost V 3 bases and J 7 bases, with 14 bases left between them. The germline gives CDR1 SGHRS, CDR2 YFSETQ. The CDR3 is 15 residues long.

The chain combines TRBV7-9 with TRBJ2-6, with D uncertain. The CDR3 runs 16 residues. Trimming took off 2 bases at V and 4 bases at J, with 12 bases between the two ends. Germline V gene data show CDR1 as SEHNR and CDR2 as FQNEAQ (reference sequence). CDR3 residues: CASSLPQMGGANVLTF. The CDR3 DNA is TGTGCCAGCAGCTTACCCCAAATGGGAGGGGCCAACGTCCTGACTTTC.

The gene calls are TRBV21-1 and TRBJ2-7; the D call TRBD2 from the table was never checked on the DNA. TRBV21-1 is an annotated pseudogene. The CDR3 contains 15 residues. The CDR3 is CASSKSGQGGYEQYV. CDR3 sequence (DNA): TGTGCCAGCAGCAAAAGCGGGCAGGGAGGCTACGAGCAGTACGTC.

The CDR3 region has the DNA TGTGCCAGTAGTCCCCGATGGCAGGGGGCAATAGAGACCCAGTACTTC. It codes for CASSPRWQGAIETQYF. The chain joins TRBV19 to TRBJ2-5, with 8 bases aligning to TRBD1. The CDR3 spans 16 residues. The junction had 12 bases not matched to a gene; V was cut back by 5 bases and J by 4 bases. Germline CDR1 and CDR2: LNHDA and SQIVND (reference sequence).

DNA for the CDR3: TGTGCCAGCAGCTTAGAAACCCAGTACGAGCAGTACTTC. This encodes CASSLETQYEQYF. V usage is TRBV11-2 and J usage is TRBJ2-7; unclear D gene. CDR3 size: 13 residues. CDR1 and CDR2 (germline): SGHAT, FQNNGV. V was shortened by 0 bases and J by 4 bases, with 7 bases between the two germline ends.

The gene calls are TRBV7-2 and TRBJ2-3; D may be TRBD2 (6 bases). The germline CDR1 and CDR2 sequences are SGHTA and FQGNSA. V lost 5 bases and J 7 bases, leaving 13 bases between the germline ends. This CDR3 is 13 amino acids long. CDR3 loop: CASSPGTSNTQYF. DNA of the CDR3: TGTGCCAGCAGCCCGGGGACTTCAAATACGCAGTATTTT.

V is TRBV13 and J is TRBJ2-2; D may match TRBD1 or TRBD2 (6 bases each). Germline loops: CDR1 PRHDT, CDR2 FYEKMQ (reference sequence). The CDR3 covers 15 residues. V lost 11 bases and J 2 bases, leaving 18 bases between the germline ends. The CDR3 is CASLKWGANTGELFF. Here the CDR3 DNA reads TGTGCCTCCTTGAAGTGGGGGGCTAACACCGGGGAGCTGTTTTTT.

This CDR3 is CASSQRSTGTDTQYF. The DNA of the CDR3 is TGCGCCAGCAGCCAAAGGTCTACGGGGACAGATACGCAGTATTTT. This chain connects TRBV5-1 to TRBJ2-3, with D perhaps matching TRBD2 (5 bases). Per germline, CDR1 SGHRS and CDR2 YFSETQ. V lost 4 bases and J 3 bases, leaving 15 bases between the germline ends. The CDR3 has 15 residues.

This clone came up a few times. The chain has TRBV6-5 and TRBJ1-1; D is unresolved. There are 15 residues in the CDR3. CDR1 is MNHEY and CDR2 is SVGAGI in the germline V gene. The V end lost 5 bases, the J end lost 1 base, and 14 bases lay between the germline ends. This CDR3 is CASSPRAPGNTEAFF. The DNA for the CDR3 is TGTGCCAGCAGTCCAAGGGCGCCAGGGAACACTGAAGCTTTCTTT.

In its sample, this clone was seen once. The chain is built from TRBV5-4 and TRBJ1-2; 7 nucleotides align to TRBD1. The CDR3 consists of 15 residues. V was pared by 4 bases and J by 5 bases, with 11 bases of the junction left unmatched. Germline lookup yields CDR1 SGHNT and CDR2 YYREEE (reference sequence). This CDR3 is CASSQGGGALYGYTF. In nucleotides, the CDR3 is TGTGCCAGCAGCCAAGGGGGCGGAGCCCTATATGGCTACACCTTC.

The rearrangement links TRBV29-1 to TRBJ2-1; D possibly corresponds to TRBD1 (6 bases). The V end lost 7 bases, the J end lost 8 bases, and 15 bases lay between the germline ends. The CDR3 runs to 12 residues. Germline V gene lookup returns CDR1 SQVTM and CDR2 ANQGSEA. The CDR3 protein is CSGATGRYEQFF. The CDR3 DNA is TGCAGCGGAGCGACAGGCCGCTATGAGCAGTTCTTC.

The sample holds one count of this clone. CDR3 in DNA: TGTGCCAGCAGGCAGGGGGTGCATGGCTACACCTTC. Residues: CASRQGVHGYTF. V and J are TRBV28 and TRBJ1-2; 7 bases match TRBD1. The CDR3 is made up of 12 amino acids. V was pared by 6 bases and J by 6 bases, with 4 bases of the junction left unmatched. CDR1 MDHEN and CDR2 SYDVKM come from the germline V gene.

This chain links TRBV5-1 with TRBJ2-2, with D possibly matching TRBD1 (6 bases). The CDR3 has 13 amino acids. CDR1 is SGHRS, CDR2 YFSETQ, per germline. V was pared by 2 bases and J by 7 bases, with 9 bases between. The CDR3 sequence: CASSLQGVGELFF. The CDR3 coding sequence is TGCGCCAGCAGCTTACAGGGTGTCGGGGAGCTGTTTTTT.

The rearrangement uses TRBV25-1 and TRBJ2-5; D gene unclear. Germline V gives CDR1 MGHDK, CDR2 SYGVNS. This CDR3 is 12 amino acids long. V gave up 3 bases and J gave up 3 bases, with 5 bases separating them. The CDR3 nucleotides are TGTGCCAGCAGTGACCCGGAAGAGACCCAGTACTTC. Its translation is CASSDPEETQYF.

The chain recombines TRBV28 with TRBJ2-7; D remains ambiguous. The germline CDR1 and CDR2 sequences are MDHEN and SYDVKM. Trimming removed 3 bases at V and 4 bases at J, with 13 bases between. The CDR3 contains 14 residues. The CDR3 sequence: CASSFAQDGYEQYF. The CDR3 bases are TGTGCCAGCAGTTTTGCCCAGGACGGGTACGAGCAGTACTTC.

The chain combines TRBV6-1 with TRBJ1-5; weak D call: TRBD1 (6 bases). Germline V gene sequence: CDR1 MNHNS, CDR2 SASEGT. There are 12 residues in the CDR3. V dropped 7 bases and J dropped 11 bases, with 15 bases sitting between them. The CDR3 region has the DNA TGTGCCAGCACTCAAAGGGGGTCGTCCCAGCATTTT. It translates to CASTQRGSSQHF.

The chain is built from TRBV13 and TRBJ2-3; D might be TRBD2 (6 bases). This CDR3 is 16 amino acids long. Per the germline V gene, CDR1 is PRHDT and CDR2 is FYEKMQ (reference sequence). V lost 5 bases to trimming and J lost 2 bases, with 17 bases between them. The CDR3 sequence is CASSHSGTGNTDTQYF. Written as DNA, the CDR3 is TGTGCCAGCAGCCACTCCGGGACTGGGAACACAGATACGCAGTATTTT.

This chain uses TRBV11-1 with TRBJ1-6; D uncertain. V gave up 2 bases and J gave up 7 bases, with 9 bases separating them. This CDR3 is 14 amino acids long. Germline V lookup: CDR1 SGHAT, CDR2 FQDESV (reference sequence). CDR3 coding DNA: TGTGCCAGCAGCTTAACTCTGTACAATTCACCCCTCCACTTT. This encodes CASSLTLYNSPLHF.

This clone was detected once. CDR3 coding DNA: TGTGCCAGCAGCGTGACACACACCGGGGAGCTGTTTTTT. Translation: CASSVTHTGELFF. The chain has TRBV5-5 and TRBJ2-2, with no clear D. V shed 4 bases and J shed 3 bases, with 7 bases lying between them. The CDR3 runs 13 residues. Germline-derived CDR1 and CDR2 are SGHKS and YYEKEE (reference sequence).

The V and J genes are TRBV11-3 and TRBJ2-2; 7 bases agree with TRBD2. The germline V gene encodes CDR1 SGHNT and CDR2 YENEEA. This CDR3 is built from 14 residues. V shed 9 bases, J shed 1 base, and the junction held 5 bases outside the gene matches. The CDR3 protein is CASHLAGNTGELFF. The CDR3 DNA reads TGTGCCAGTCACTTAGCGGGGAACACCGGGGAGCTGTTTTTT.

The chain joins TRBV28 to TRBJ1-2; tentative D call: TRBD1 (6 bases). The germline V gene encodes CDR1 MDHEN and CDR2 SYDVKM. The CDR3 extends over 15 amino acids. Trimming took 3 bases from V and 6 from J, leaving 17 bases between them. CDR3 sequence (DNA): TGTGCCAGCAGTTTCCCTCTCGACAGGTACAATGGCTACACCTTC. Residues: CASSFPLDRYNGYTF.

The chain has TRBV4-1 and TRBJ2-5; tentatively, D is TRBD1 or TRBD2 (5 bases each). The CDR3 loop spans 14 amino acids. V was shortened by 4 bases and J by 1 base, with 10 bases between the two germline ends. Germline CDR1 MGHRA, CDR2 YSYEKL. The CDR3 DNA follows: TGCGCCAGCAGCCGGGGGAGTAGCCAAGAGACCCAGTACTTC. Its translation: CASSRGSSQETQYF.

This clone appeared a few times. The chain uses TRBV30 and TRBJ1-5; the D is unclear. V was pared by 0 bases and J by 3 bases, with 9 bases between. CDR1 and CDR2 (germline): GTSNPN, SVGIG (reference sequence). CDR3 length: 14 amino acids. CDR3 nucleotides: TGTGCCTGGAGTGTAAAAGGTAACAATCAGCCCCAGCATTTT. This gives the protein CAWSVKGNNQPQHF.

The chain has TRBV6-5 and TRBJ1-1; TRBD1 matches 9 bases. The CDR3 is 14 amino acids. Trimming removed 7 bases from V and 5 bases from J; junction bases left unmatched: 8. The germline CDR1 and CDR2 sequences are MNHEY and SVGAGI. In DNA form, the CDR3 reads TGTGCCAGCAATGCCGGGACAGGGCTAACTGAAGCTTTCTTT. Amino acids: CASNAGTGLTEAFF.

This clone was found once. The V call is TRBV29-1, the J call TRBJ1-2; D is ambiguous. Germline CDR1 and CDR2: SQVTM and ANQGSEA. This CDR3 comprises 13 residues. Trimming left V 4 bases short and J 0 bases short, with 9 bases between. The CDR3 protein is CSVGRVTNYGYTF. CDR3 DNA: TGCAGCGTTGGAAGGGTGACTAACTATGGCTACACCTTC.